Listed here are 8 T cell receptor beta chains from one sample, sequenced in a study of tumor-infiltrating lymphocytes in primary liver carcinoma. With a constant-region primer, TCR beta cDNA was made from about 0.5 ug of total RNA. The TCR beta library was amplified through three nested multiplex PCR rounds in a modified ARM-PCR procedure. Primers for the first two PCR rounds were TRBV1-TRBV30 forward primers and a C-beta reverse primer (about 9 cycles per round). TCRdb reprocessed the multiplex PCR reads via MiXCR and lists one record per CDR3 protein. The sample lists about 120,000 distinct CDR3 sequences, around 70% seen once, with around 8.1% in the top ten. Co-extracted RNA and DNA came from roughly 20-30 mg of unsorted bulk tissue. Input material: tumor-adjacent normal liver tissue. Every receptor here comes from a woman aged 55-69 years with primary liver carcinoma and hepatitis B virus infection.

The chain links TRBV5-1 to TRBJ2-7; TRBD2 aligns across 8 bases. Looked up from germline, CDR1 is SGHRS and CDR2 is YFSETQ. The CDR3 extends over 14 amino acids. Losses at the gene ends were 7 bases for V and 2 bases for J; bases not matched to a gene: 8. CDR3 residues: CASHTSGATYEQYF. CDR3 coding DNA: TGCGCCAGCCATACTAGCGGAGCGACCTACGAGCAGTACTTC.

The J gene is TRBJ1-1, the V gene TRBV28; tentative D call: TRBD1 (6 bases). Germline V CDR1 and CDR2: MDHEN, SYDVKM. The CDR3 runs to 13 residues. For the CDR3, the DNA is TGTGTCAACAGTTTGGGGGACAAATCTGCAGCTTTCTTT. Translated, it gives CVNSLGDKSAAFF.

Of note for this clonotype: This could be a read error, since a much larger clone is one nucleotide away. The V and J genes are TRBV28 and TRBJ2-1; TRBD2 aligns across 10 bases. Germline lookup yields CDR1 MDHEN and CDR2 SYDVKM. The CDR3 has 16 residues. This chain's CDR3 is CASSHLAGGTYSEQFF. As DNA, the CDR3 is TGTGCCAGCAGTCACTTAGCGGGAGGCACATACAGTGAGCAGTTCTTC.

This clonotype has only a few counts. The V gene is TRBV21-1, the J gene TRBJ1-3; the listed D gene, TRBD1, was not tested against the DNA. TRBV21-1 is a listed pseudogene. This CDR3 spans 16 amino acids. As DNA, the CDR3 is TGTGCCAGCAGGGGGGGACAGGGTTGCGCTGGAAACACCATATATTTT. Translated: CASRGGQGCAGNTIYF.

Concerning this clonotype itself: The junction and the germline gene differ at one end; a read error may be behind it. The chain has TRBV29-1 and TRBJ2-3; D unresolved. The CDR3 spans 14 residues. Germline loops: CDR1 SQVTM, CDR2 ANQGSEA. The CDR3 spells CSVALIRNTNTQYF. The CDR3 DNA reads TGCAGTGTTGCCCTGATCCGGAACACAAATACGCAGTATTTT.

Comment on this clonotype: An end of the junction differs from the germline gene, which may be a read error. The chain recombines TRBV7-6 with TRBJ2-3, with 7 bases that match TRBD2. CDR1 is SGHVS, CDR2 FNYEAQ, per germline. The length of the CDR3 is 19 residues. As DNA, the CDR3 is TGTGCCAGCAGCCAATCGACCGACCTAGCGGTAGTCAGCACGGATACGCAGTATTTT. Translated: CASSQSTDLAVVSTDTQYF.

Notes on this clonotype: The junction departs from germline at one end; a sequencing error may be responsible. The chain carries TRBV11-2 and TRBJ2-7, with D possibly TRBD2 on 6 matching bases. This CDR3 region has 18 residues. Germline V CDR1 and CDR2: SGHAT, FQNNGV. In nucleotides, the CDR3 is TGTGCTAGCAACCTACTAGCAGGAGCCGCTCAACTTTTCTACGAGCAGTACTTC. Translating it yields CASNLLAGAAQLFYEQYF.

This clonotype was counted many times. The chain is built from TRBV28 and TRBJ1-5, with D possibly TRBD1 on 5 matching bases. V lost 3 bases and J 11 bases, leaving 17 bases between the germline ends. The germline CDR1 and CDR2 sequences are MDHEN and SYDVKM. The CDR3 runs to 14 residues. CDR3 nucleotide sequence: TGTGCCAGCAGTTTGGGGACCGCGGTTACGGCCCAGCATTTT. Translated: CASSLGTAVTAQHF.